This T cell receptor (beta chain) was recorded in a study of CD8 T cells in ankylosing spondylitis. Broader study findings: As for the disease-linked clones, they showed a CD8+ phenotype and occurred at relatively low frequencies in peripheral blood. Significant enrichment of disease-linked clones was reportedly seen in matched ankylosing spondylitis synovial fluid. Blood of patients with ankylosing spondylitis appeared to be characterized by a TCR beta motif of eight highly homologous variants.

The germline CDR1 and CDR2 sequences are MNHEY and SVGAGI. The CDR3 is 15 amino acids. Deletions cut 2 bases from V and 7 bases from J, with 12 bases between. By quantitative 5'-RACE with molecular barcodes, the TCR beta libraries were made. MiXCR was run by TCRdb on the 5' RACE reads, yielding one entry per CDR3 protein. The table records some 840,000 distinct CDR3 sequences, roughly 10% of them present only once. As to this clonotype: What it binds is unknown.

The V and J genes are TRBV6-5 and TRBJ1-6; D may be TRBD1 (5 bases). The sample was blood, either unsorted or a sorted T cell fraction (not recorded which). The origin of this receptor is a male donor with ankylosing spondylitis. CDR3 region: CASSYPARDNSPLHF. In DNA form, the CDR3 reads TGTGCCAGCAGTTACCCGGCCAGGGACAATTCACCCCTCCACTTT.